One and the same sample provided the 8 T cell receptor beta chains below, sequenced in a study of T cell responses to AZD1222 COVID-19 vaccine. Repertoires were generated with immunoSEQ multiplex PCR, while TCRdb's copy carries only in-frame clones and drops some. The table lists around 100,000 clones, approximately 88% of them singletons, with around 6% in the top ten. This material consisted of peripheral blood, taken 28 days after the second AZD1222 dose. The origin of the receptors is an adult who received the AZD1222 COVID-19 vaccine.

This chain connects TRBV6-1 to TRBJ2-7; 7 nucleotides line up with TRBD1. Trimming at V came to 3 bases and at J to 6 bases, leaving 11 bases not matched to a gene. Germline loops: CDR1 MNHNS, CDR2 SASEGT. The CDR3 loop spans 15 amino acids. CDR3 nucleotide sequence: TGTGCCAGCAGTGACTGGACAGGAAAGGGTCTCGAGCAGTACTTC. The encoded protein is CASSDWTGKGLEQYF.

The chain uses TRBV7-8 and TRBJ2-1; D is undetermined. The germline V gene has CDR1 SGHVS and CDR2 FQNEAQ. The V end was cut by 3 bases, the J end by 0 bases, with 6 bases between. The CDR3 length is 14 residues. Written as DNA, the CDR3 is TGTGCCAGCAGCTTGGAGAGCTCCTACAATGAGCAGTTCTTC. It codes for CASSLESSYNEQFF.

The V call is TRBV19, the J call TRBJ1-5; maybe TRBD1 (6 bases). The V and J ends lost 5 bases and 5 bases respectively, with 19 bases between them. The CDR3 spans 16 residues. Per the germline V gene, CDR1 is LNHDA and CDR2 is SQIVND (reference sequence). CDR3 coding DNA: TGTGCCAGTAGTTCCACCTTCCAGGGGTGGCATCAGCCCCAGCATTTT. It translates to CASSSTFQGWHQPQHF. Based on the CDR3 plus reference TRBV19 and TRBJ1-5, the full variable domain is DGGITQSPKYLFRKEGQNVTLSCEQNLNHDAMYWYRQDPGQGLRLIYYSQIVNDFQKGDIAEGYSVSREKKESFPLTVTSAQKNPTAFYLCASSSTFQGWHQPQHFGDGTRLSIL.

The chain has TRBV3-1 (or the pseudogene TRBV3-2) and TRBJ1-4, with 7 bases aligning to TRBD1. The CDR3 length is 17 residues. J was trimmed by 0 bases and V by 4 bases; bases with no gene match: 8. The germline V gene encodes CDR1 LGHDT and CDR2 YNNKEL (reference sequence). The CDR3 nucleotides are TGTGCCAGCAGCCGCCATGCTACAGGGGCAACTAATGAAAAACTGTTTTTT. Translated, it gives CASSRHATGATNEKLFF.

This clone showed up just once. The chain uses TRBV5-1 and TRBJ1-1; 7 bases map to TRBD1. The J segment lost 1 base and the V segment lost 4 bases, leaving 7 bases of the junction unmatched. Germline CDR1 reads SGHRS; CDR2 reads YFSETQ. CDR3 length equals 15 residues. This chain's CDR3 is CASSTQGRGNTEAFF. The CDR3 DNA reads TGCGCCAGCAGCACACAGGGGAGGGGGAACACTGAAGCTTTCTTT.

The chain joins TRBV4-1 to TRBJ1-2; TRBD1 is a possible D gene (5 bases). This CDR3 is built from 15 residues. Per germline, CDR1 MGHRA and CDR2 YSYEKL. V lost 6 bases, J lost 4 bases, and 18 bases lay in between. The CDR3 DNA sequence: TGCGCCAGCAGTCCCGGGACCATTGTACCCTATGGCTACACCTTC. Amino acid sequence: CASSPGTIVPYGYTF.

This clone was seen a handful of times. The V and J genes are TRBV6-2 or TRBV6-3 and TRBJ2-4; a possible D gene is TRBD1 (5 bases). This CDR3 has 14 residues. V lost 4 bases, J lost 3 bases, and 10 bases lay in between. Looked up from germline, CDR1 is MNHEY and CDR2 is SVGEGT. CDR3 region: CASSSDSRKNIQYF. CDR3 DNA: TGTGCCAGCAGTTCTGACAGTCGCAAAAACATTCAGTACTTC.

This clone was seen only once. The CDR3 DNA follows: TGTGCCAGCAGTTACGGGGCAGGGGGCAGCTATGGCTACACCTTC. Residues: CASSYGAGGSYGYTF. The rearrangement uses TRBV6-5 and TRBJ1-2, with 8 bases that match TRBD1. This CDR3 contains 15 residues. Germline V gives CDR1 MNHEY, CDR2 SVGAGI. With V trimmed by 2 bases and J by 4 bases, 6 bases remained unmatched.